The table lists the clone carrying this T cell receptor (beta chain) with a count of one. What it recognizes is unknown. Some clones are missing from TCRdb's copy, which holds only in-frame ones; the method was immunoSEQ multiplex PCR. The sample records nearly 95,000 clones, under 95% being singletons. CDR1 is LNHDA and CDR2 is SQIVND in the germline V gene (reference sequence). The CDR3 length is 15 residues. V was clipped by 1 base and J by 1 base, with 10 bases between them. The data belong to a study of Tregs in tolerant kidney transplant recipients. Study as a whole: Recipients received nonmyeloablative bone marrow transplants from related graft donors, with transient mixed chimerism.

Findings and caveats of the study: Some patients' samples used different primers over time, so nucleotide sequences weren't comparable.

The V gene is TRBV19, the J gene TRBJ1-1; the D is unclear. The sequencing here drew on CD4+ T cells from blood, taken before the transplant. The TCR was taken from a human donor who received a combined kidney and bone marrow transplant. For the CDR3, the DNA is TGTGCCAGTAGTATAGCGGGGATGCGGAACACTGAAGCTTTCTTT. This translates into CASSIAGMRNTEAFF.